A single sample is the source of the 8 T cell receptor beta chains below, sequenced in a study of human T cells and chemical hapten exposure. MiXCR was run by TCRdb on the RACE reads, yielding one entry per CDR3 protein. The table shows 70,000 to 100,000 distinct CDR3 sequences, with approximately 8% occurring only once. Sample time point: patch test 1, 2 weeks after DPC sensitization. Documented treatment: therapeutic diphenylcyclopropenone sensitization with weekly scalp DPC. The sequencing here drew on whole blood, taken in connection with sensitization to the hapten diphenylcyclopropenone (DPC). Every receptor here comes from a woman in her thirties with alopecia areata. Some clones in this sample may be carry-over from other donors' samples.

This clonotype was seen more than once but under ten times. The chain is built from TRBV28 and TRBJ2-2, with 12 bases lining up with TRBD2. There are 17 residues in the CDR3. CDR1 is MDHEN and CDR2 is SYDVKM in the germline V gene. The V gene end was trimmed by 7 bases and the J gene end by 5 bases; junction bases not matched to a gene: 11. CDR3 sequence: CASISPIGLAGTGELFF. In DNA form, the CDR3 reads TGTGCCAGCATTTCCCCGATTGGACTAGCGGGGACCGGGGAGCTGTTTTTT. The whole variable domain, remainder taken from reference TRBV28 and TRBJ2-2, is DVKVTQSSRYLVKRTGEKVFLECVQDMDHENMFWYRQDPGLGLRLIYFSYDVKMKEKGDIPEGYSVSREKKERFSLILESASTNQTSMYLCASISPIGLAGTGELFFGEGSRLTVL.

The chain is built from TRBV12-3 or TRBV12-4 and TRBJ2-7; D might be TRBD2 (6 bases). The germline V and J ends were trimmed by 5 bases and 0 bases, with 8 bases remaining between them. The CDR3 consists of 13 residues. The CDR3 spells CASSRESSYEQYF. The CDR3, as DNA: TGTGCCAGCAGTCGGGAGAGCTCCTACGAGCAGTACTTC.

This clonotype has only a few counts. The DNA for the CDR3 is TGTGCCAGCAGTACAATGACAGGGGTCGATGGCTACACCTTC. It encodes CASSTMTGVDGYTF. V is TRBV16 and J is TRBJ1-2; 8 bases fit TRBD1. The CDR3 runs to 14 residues. Germline V gene sequence: CDR1 KGHSY, CDR2 FQNENV. V shed 6 bases and J 6 bases; nucleotides not matched to a gene: 9.

The gene calls are TRBV5-4 and TRBJ1-1, with D perhaps TRBD1 (5 bases). V was trimmed by 4 bases and J by 1 base, leaving 11 bases between them. The V gene's germline CDR1 is SGHNT and CDR2 YYREEE (reference sequence). The CDR3 sequence is 14 residues long. CDR3 sequence (DNA): TGTGCCAGCAGCCGGGGACCGAAGAACACTGAAGCTTTCTTT. Translated: CASSRGPKNTEAFF.

This clonotype came up a few times. The chain combines TRBV20-1 with TRBJ2-7, with 14 bases aligning to TRBD2. V trimming: 4 bases; J trimming: 4 bases; junction bases outside the gene matches: 3. From germline, CDR1 is DFQATT and CDR2 SNEGSKA (reference sequence). This CDR3 comprises 14 residues. The CDR3 bases are TGCAGTGCTATTAGGACTAGCGGGGGGTACGAGCAGTACTTC. Amino acid sequence: CSAIRTSGGYEQYF.

This clonotype was picked up a small number of times. This chain uses TRBV3-1 with TRBJ2-7, with D tentatively TRBD2 (6 bases). The CDR3 sequence is 13 residues long. V was trimmed by 4 bases and J by 6 bases, leaving 13 bases between them. Germline CDR1 LGHDT, CDR2 YNNKEL (reference sequence). The CDR3 DNA reads TGTGCCAGCAGCCCGGATGAGGGAGGCGAGCAGTACTTC. It yields the protein CASSPDEGGEQYF.

This clonotype was seen ten or more times. This chain joins TRBV20-1 and TRBJ1-1, with D maybe TRBD1 (5 bases). The CDR3 loop spans 13 amino acids. Deletions cut 1 base from V and 4 bases from J, with 10 bases between. Germline CDR1 reads DFQATT; CDR2 reads SNEGSKA (reference sequence). CDR3 nucleotides: TGCAGTGCTAGAGGGGGGGTGGGCACTGAAGCTTTCTTT. Its protein product is CSARGGVGTEAFF.

This clonotype was seen a handful of times. The chain employs TRBV13 and TRBJ1-2; D gene unclear. Germline CDR1 PRHDT, CDR2 FYEKMQ (reference sequence). There are 15 residues in the CDR3. V lost 4 bases and J lost 5, with 17 bases in between. As DNA, the CDR3 is TGTGCCAGCAGCTCCGGCCGGTTAGTACAGTATGGCTACACCTTC. Encoded protein: CASSSGRLVQYGYTF. Filled out from reference TRBV13 and TRBJ1-2, the complete variable domain reads AAGVIQSPRHLIKEKRETATLKCYPIPRHDTVYWYQQGPGQDPQFLISFYEKMQSDKGSIPDRFSAQQFSDYHSELNMSSLELGDSALYFCASSSGRLVQYGYTFGSGTRLTVV.